One TCR beta chain is described in this entry. Treatment reported: about 20 received Ad26.COV2.S at low or high dose, single or two shots; 5 received placebo; per-sample allocation not given. It was on day 63 after the first vaccine or placebo injection that samples were taken. The sample belongs to a study of Ad26.COV2.S vaccination and SARS-CoV-2 variants. Data came from immunoSEQ multiplex PCR; TCRdb stores just in-frame clones and leaves some out. The sample contains 440,000 or so clones, about 92% of which appear only once. This CDR3 has 17 residues. Trimming removed 7 bases at V and 0 bases at J, with 19 bases between.

The genes are TRBV23-1 and TRBJ1-3; possible D gene TRBD1, 6 bases. TRBV23-1 falls under the ORF class, with uncertain function. Sample: peripheral blood, taken in a trial of Ad26.COV2.S vaccine versus placebo. This clonotype was sampled from a person between 18 and 65 years old who received the Ad26.COV2.S COVID-19 vaccine or a placebo. The CDR3 coding sequence is TGCGCCAGCAATATCCCAGGGGACGGGGGCTCTGGAAACACCATATATTTT. This codes for CASNIPGDGGSGNTIYF.